A single T cell receptor beta chain is shown here with its context. Its cognate antigen is unknown. CDR1 and CDR2 (germline): SGDLS, YYNGEE. The CDR3 has 15 residues. Between the trimmed V and J ends, which lost 0 bases and 4 bases, there was a span of 12 bases. Healthy donors of bone marrow made up the group. This entry belongs to a study of cytomegalovirus exposure and HLA in healthy donors. Researchers ran the PCR with 60 Vbeta and 13 Jbeta primers. Measured with immunoSEQ multiplex PCR; TCRdb has only the in-frame clones, and not every one. This sample's clone table lists tens of thousands of clones. Study-wide findings and caveats: Most of the CMV-associated TCR beta chains (in a later analysis) appeared to be HLA-restricted. Later analysis identified 15,000 to 20,000 TCR beta sequences associated with HLA alleles, using a false discovery rate threshold of 0.05.

The sequence came from a male donor in good health and CMV-seronegative. Sequencing was performed on PBMCs. This chain uses TRBV9 with TRBJ2-3; D gene unclear. The CDR3 is CASSVGPTVADTQYF. Here the CDR3 DNA reads TGTGCCAGCAGCGTAGGGCCGACTGTTGCAGATACGCAGTATTTT.